This T cell receptor beta chain emerged from a study of cytomegalovirus exposure and HLA in healthy donors. Overall study: From about 180 million T cells, an earlier analysis saw some 120 million unique TCR beta sequences.

There are 13 residues in the CDR3. Trimming took 4 bases from V and 6 from J; bases not matched to a gene: 3. The germline gives CDR1 SQVTM, CDR2 ANQGSEA. About this clone itself: Antigen specificity is unknown.

Study-level findings and limits: Among the most significant clusters, several appeared linked to common viral pathogens in a later analysis. Based on reports, TCR beta sequences accurately predicted HLA-A and HLA-B alleles for most subjects.

PCR employed 60 Vbeta and 13 Jbeta primers. Produced via immunoSEQ multiplex PCR; TCRdb's table is partial and in-frame only. The repertoire includes around 50,000 clones, roughly 83% of them detected once, and over 1.5% sits in the top ten. The chain combines TRBV29-1 with TRBJ2-7, with 13 bases lining up with TRBD2. The sample comprised PBMCs. The receptor comes from a man aged 40-49 years in good health and CMV-seronegative. The CDR3 nucleotides are TGCAGCGTTGGACTAGCGGGGGGAAGCGAGCAGTACTTC. Protein sequence: CSVGLAGGSEQYF.